Listed below are T cell receptor beta chains from one sample, sequenced in a study of a mutant IDH1 vaccine in newly diagnosed glioma. Sequencing was performed with immunoSEQ multiplex PCR; in TCRdb, only in-frame clones are kept and a portion is missing. The sample gives some 59,000 clones, 75% to 90% of which show up once; around 2% is in the top ten. Their cognate antigens are unknown. The source was PBMCs, collected from a glioma patient whose treatment included an IDH1 peptide vaccine. These receptors were collected from a man between 40 and 49 years old with glioma. Both conserved end residues are part of each CDR3. D genes are given only for firm matches. Expanded clones get a size class; other rows say once, few or many, or leave the size out.

-	TRBD1	TRBJ2-5	TRBV25-1	CASSDPGQGRETQYF	TGTGCCAGCAGTGATCCGGGACAGGGCCGCGAGACCCAGTACTTC
-	-	TRBJ2-7	TRBV19	CASSRDGYEQYF	TGTGCCAGTAGTAGGGACGGCTACGAGCAGTACTTC
few	-	TRBJ2-1	TRBV5-1	CASSLEGINEQFF	TGCGCCAGCAGCTTGGAGGGGATCAATGAGCAGTTCTTC
-	-	TRBJ1-3	TRBV15	CATSRATTGGNTIYF	TGTGCCACCAGCAGGGCTACGACGGGGGGAAACACCATATATTTT
-	-	TRBJ1-1	TRBV11-2	CASVSRSGRHTEAFF	TGTGCCAGCGTCTCACGGTCGGGGAGGCACACTGAAGCTTTCTTT
-	TRBD2	TRBJ2-1	TRBV28	CASRTSGRARFF	TGTGCCAGCAGGACTAGCGGGAGGGCAAGGTTCTTC
-	TRBD1	TRBJ2-7	TRBV5-1	CASSLNQGASMYEQYF	TGCGCCAGCAGCCTAAACCAGGGGGCGAGCATGTACGAGCAGTACTTC
-	-	TRBJ2-2	TRBV11-2	CASSAILSNRNTGELFF	TGTGCCAGCAGCGCCATACTTAGTAACAGGAACACCGGGGAGCTGTTTTTT
-	-	TRBJ2-4	TRBV21-1	CAIPRDRGKNIQYF	TGTGCCATACCCAGAGACCGAGGCAAAAACATTCAGTACTTC
-	-	TRBJ2-7	TRBV10-3	CAISESSYEQYF	TGTGCCATCAGTGAGTCGAGTTACGAGCAGTACTTC
-	TRBD2	TRBJ2-1	TRBV10-3	CAISPSGVGNEQFF	TGTGCCATCAGTCCTAGCGGGGTGGGCAATGAGCAGTTCTTC
-	-	TRBJ1-4	TRBV28	CASGLPSGLFPEKLFF	TGTGCCAGCGGCCTTCCCTCGGGCTTATTTCCCGAAAAACTGTTTTTT
-	-	TRBJ2-2	TRBV28	CASSLLRESTGELFF	TGTGCCAGCAGTTTGCTCAGAGAGAGCACCGGGGAGCTGTTTTTT
-	TRBD1	TRBJ1-1	TRBV5-1	CASGTGVMRTEAFF	TGCGCCAGCGGGACAGGGGTGATGCGGACTGAAGCTTTCTTT
-	-	TRBJ2-5	TRBV18	CASSPTGPQETQYF	TGTGCCAGCTCACCAACAGGGCCCCAAGAGACCCAGTACTTC
few	-	TRBJ2-5	TRBV19	CASSPAGETQYF	TGTGCCAGTAGTCCGGCCGGGGAGACCCAGTACTTC
-	-	TRBJ1-2	TRBV5-1	CASSLEGYYGYTF	TGCGCCAGCAGCTTGGAGGGCTACTATGGCTACACCTTC
once	-	TRBJ2-3	TRBV5-1	CASSLTSITDTQYF	TGCGCCAGCAGCTTGACTAGCATAACAGATACGCAGTATTTT
-	TRBD1	TRBJ1-5	TRBV2	CASRPGTGSQPQHF	TGTGCCAGCAGGCCGGGGACAGGTAGTCAGCCCCAGCATTTT
-	TRBD2	TRBJ2-5	TRBV5-6	CASSGGASGKQETQYF	TGTGCCAGCAGCGGAGGGGCTAGCGGGAAACAAGAGACCCAGTACTTC
-	-	TRBJ2-2	TRBV2	CASRGGRANTGELFF	TGTGCCAGCCGGGGAGGAAGAGCGAACACCGGGGAGCTGTTTTTT
-	TRBD2	TRBJ2-7	TRBV10-3	CAISFSGTSDSYEQYF	TGTGCCATCAGTTTCTCCGGGACTAGCGACTCCTACGAGCAGTACTTC
-	TRBD1	TRBJ1-2	TRBV2	CASSAARAGGKVAGYTF	TGTGCCAGCAGTGCTGCTCGGGCAGGGGGCAAAGTTGCCGGCTACACCTTC
-	-	TRBJ1-1	TRBV10-3	CAISGKVNTEAFF	TGTGCCATCAGTGGAAAAGTGAACACTGAAGCTTTCTTT
-	-	TRBJ2-5	TRBV18	CASSPGGGLQETQYF	TGTGCCAGCTCACCAGGAGGGGGGCTCCAAGAGACCCAGTACTTC
-	-	TRBJ1-6	TRBV28	CASSKDRLNSPLHF	TGTGCCAGCAGTAAGGACAGATTGAATTCACCCCTCCACTTT
-	-	TRBJ2-7	TRBV6-6	CASSFQGYEQYF	TGTGCCAGCAGTTTCCAGGGTTACGAGCAGTACTTC
-	-	TRBJ2-1	TRBV29-1	CSVDGWGSYNEQFF	TGCAGCGTTGATGGGTGGGGGTCCTACAATGAGCAGTTCTTC
-	TRBD2	TRBJ2-1	TRBV7-2	CASSSVAGVGYNEQFF	TGTGCCAGCAGCTCAGTAGCGGGAGTAGGCTACAATGAGCAGTTCTTC
-	TRBD1	TRBJ2-1	TRBV6-1	CASSMVTGGKFF	TGTGCCAGCAGTATGGTTACAGGGGGCAAGTTCTTC
-	TRBD1	TRBJ1-2	TRBV19	CASSRNPGQAGGYTF	TGTGCCAGTAGTAGGAATCCGGGACAGGCTGGGGGCTACACCTTC
once	-	TRBJ1-3	TRBV7-9	CASSLVQPRSGNTIYF	TGTGCCAGCAGCTTAGTACAGCCTCGCTCTGGAAACACCATATATTTT
-	-	TRBJ1-2	TRBV11-2	CASSEEAGRGYGYTF	TGTGCCAGCAGCGAGGAGGCAGGGAGGGGCTATGGCTACACCTTC
few	TRBD1	TRBJ1-5	TRBV2	CASSESQGAGQPQHF	TGTGCCAGCAGTGAGAGCCAGGGGGCTGGGCAGCCCCAGCATTTT
-	TRBD1	TRBJ2-5	TRBV5-1	CASSFGTVQETQYF	TGCGCCAGCAGCTTTGGGACAGTCCAAGAGACCCAGTACTTC
-	TRBD1	TRBJ2-6	TRBV7-9	CASSFRDRSSGANVLTF	TGTGCCAGCAGCTTCCGGGACAGGAGCTCTGGGGCCAACGTCCTGACTTTC
-	TRBD2	TRBJ2-5	TRBV5-1	CASSLALSGGAMETQYF	TGCGCCAGCAGCTTGGCCCTTAGCGGGGGGGCGATGGAGACCCAGTACTTC
-	-	TRBJ2-5	TRBV7-6	CASSLGLKYQETQYF	TGTGCCAGCAGCCTAGGACTCAAGTACCAAGAGACCCAGTACTTC
-	-	TRBJ1-1	TRBV10-3	CAISGGRKNTEAFF	TGTGCCATCAGTGGCGGGCGAAAGAACACTGAAGCTTTCTTT
-	-	TRBJ1-4	TRBV28	CASSLGGQNEKLFF	TGTGCCAGCAGTTTGGGGGGGCAAAATGAAAAACTGTTTTTT
-	-	TRBJ1-3	TRBV7-9	CASSVRPGTGGNTIYF	TGTGCCAGCAGCGTAAGACCGGGTACAGGCGGAAACACCATATATTTT
-	-	TRBJ2-3	TRBV7-2	CASSLGVMGLSTDTQYF	TGTGCCAGCAGCTTAGGGGTCATGGGACTTAGCACAGATACGCAGTATTTT
-	-	TRBJ2-3	TRBV5-4	CASSLGRSPDTQYF	TGTGCCAGCAGCTTGGGAAGAAGCCCAGATACGCAGTATTTT
once	TRBD2	TRBJ2-1	TRBV15	CATSRVISGRSYNEQFF	TGTGCCACCAGCAGAGTTATTAGCGGGCGGTCTTACAATGAGCAGTTCTTC
-	TRBD1	TRBJ1-1	TRBV7-9	CASSPRQGDTEAFF	TGTGCCAGCAGCCCCAGACAGGGAGACACTGAAGCTTTCTTT
-	-	TRBJ1-6	TRBV2	CASVQGFYNSPLHF	TGTGCCAGCGTACAGGGATTCTATAATTCACCCCTCCACTTT
-	-	TRBJ2-3	TRBV7-8	CASSYTSLKDTQYF	TGTGCCAGCAGCTATACTAGCCTAAAAGATACGCAGTATTTT
-	TRBD1	TRBJ2-2	TRBV5-5	CASSLGTGTTGELFF	TGTGCCAGCAGCTTGGGGACAGGGACCACCGGGGAGCTGTTTTTT
once	TRBD2	TRBJ2-2	TRBV11-2	CASSWRSGGTGELFF	TGTGCCAGCAGCTGGCGGAGCGGGGGCACCGGGGAGCTGTTTTTT
-	TRBD1	TRBJ2-1	TRBV29-1	CSVDPRGMSYNEQFF	TGCAGCGTTGACCCCAGGGGGATGTCCTACAATGAGCAGTTCTTC
-	TRBD1	TRBJ2-7	TRBV4-1	CASSQGQGDYEQYF	TGCGCCAGCAGCCAAGGGCAGGGGGACTACGAGCAGTACTTC
-	-	TRBJ1-1	TRBV6-6	CASSKDENTEAFF	TGTGCCAGCAGTAAAGACGAGAACACTGAAGCTTTCTTT
-	TRBD2	TRBJ2-5	TRBV11-2	CASSPASGGYKETQYF	TGTGCCAGCAGTCCGGCTTCGGGAGGATATAAAGAGACCCAGTACTTC